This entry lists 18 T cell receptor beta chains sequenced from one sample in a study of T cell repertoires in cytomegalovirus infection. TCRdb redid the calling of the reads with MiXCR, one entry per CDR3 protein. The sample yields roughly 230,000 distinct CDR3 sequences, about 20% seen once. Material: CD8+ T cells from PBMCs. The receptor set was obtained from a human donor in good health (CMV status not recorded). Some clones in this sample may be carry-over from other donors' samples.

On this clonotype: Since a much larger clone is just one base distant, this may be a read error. This chain's CDR3 is CASSPDRGDTGELFF. For the CDR3, the DNA is TGTGCCAGCAGCCCGGATAGGGGGGACACCGGGGAGCTGTTTTTT. This chain uses TRBV7-6 with TRBJ2-2; perhaps D is TRBD1 or TRBD2 (6 bases each). Trimming left V 5 bases short and J 3 bases short, with 13 bases between. The CDR3 loop spans 15 amino acids. The germline V gene encodes CDR1 SGHVS and CDR2 FNYEAQ.

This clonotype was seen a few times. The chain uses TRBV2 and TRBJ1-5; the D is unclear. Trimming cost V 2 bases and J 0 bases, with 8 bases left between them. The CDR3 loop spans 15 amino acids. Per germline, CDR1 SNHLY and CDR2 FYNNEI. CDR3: CASSEPGFSNQPQHF. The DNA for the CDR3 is TGTGCCAGCAGTGAACCGGGGTTTAGCAATCAGCCCCAGCATTTT.

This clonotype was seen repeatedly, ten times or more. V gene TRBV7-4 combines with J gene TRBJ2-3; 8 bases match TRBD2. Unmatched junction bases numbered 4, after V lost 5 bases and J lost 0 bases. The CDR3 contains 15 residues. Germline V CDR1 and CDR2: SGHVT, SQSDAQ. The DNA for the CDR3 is TGTGCCAGCAGCCCAGCGGGGGCTAGCACAGATACGCAGTATTTT. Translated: CASSPAGASTDTQYF. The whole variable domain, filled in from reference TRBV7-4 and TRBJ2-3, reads GAGVSQSPRYKVAKRGRDVALRCDSISGHVTLYWYRQTLGQGSEVLTYSQSDAQRDKSGRPSGRFSAERPERSVSTLKIQRTEQGDSAVYLCASSPAGASTDTQYFGPGTRLTVL.

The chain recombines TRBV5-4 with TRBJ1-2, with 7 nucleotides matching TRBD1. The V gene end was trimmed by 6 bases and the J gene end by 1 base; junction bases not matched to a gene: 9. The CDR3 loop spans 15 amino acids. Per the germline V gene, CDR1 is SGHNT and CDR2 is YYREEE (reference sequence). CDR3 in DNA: TGTGCCAGCACCCAAGGGACAGACAATAACTATGGCTACACCTTC. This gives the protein CASTQGTDNNYGYTF.

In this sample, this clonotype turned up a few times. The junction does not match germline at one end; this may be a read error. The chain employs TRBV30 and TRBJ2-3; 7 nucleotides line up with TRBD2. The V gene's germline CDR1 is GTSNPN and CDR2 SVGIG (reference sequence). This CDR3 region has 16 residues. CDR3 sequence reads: CAWSGSCGGCTDTQSF. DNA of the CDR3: TGTGCCTGGAGTGGTTCGTGCGGGGGTTGCACAGATACGCAGTCTTTT.

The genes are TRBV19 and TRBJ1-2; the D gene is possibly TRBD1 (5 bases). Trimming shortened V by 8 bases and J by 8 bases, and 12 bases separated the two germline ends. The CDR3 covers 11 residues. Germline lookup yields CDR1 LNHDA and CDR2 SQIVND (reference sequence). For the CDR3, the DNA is TGTGCCAGTGAGGAGGGGCTCGGCTACACCTTC. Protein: CASEEGLGYTF.

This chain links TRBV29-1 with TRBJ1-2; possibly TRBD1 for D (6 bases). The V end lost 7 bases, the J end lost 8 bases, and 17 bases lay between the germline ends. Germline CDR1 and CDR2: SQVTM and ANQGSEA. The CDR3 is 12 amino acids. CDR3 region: CSDIQGNGGYTF. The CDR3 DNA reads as TGCAGCGATATACAGGGTAATGGAGGCTACACCTTC. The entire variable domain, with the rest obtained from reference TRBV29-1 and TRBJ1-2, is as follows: SAVISQKPSRDICQRGTSLTIQCQVDSQVTMMFWYRQQPGQSLTLIATANQGSEATYESGFVIDKFPISRPNLTFSTLTVSNMSPEDSSIYLCSDIQGNGGYTFGSGTRLTVV.

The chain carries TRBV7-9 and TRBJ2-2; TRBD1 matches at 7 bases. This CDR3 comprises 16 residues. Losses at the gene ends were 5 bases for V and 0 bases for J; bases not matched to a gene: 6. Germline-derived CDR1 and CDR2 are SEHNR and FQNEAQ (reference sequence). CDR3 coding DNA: TGTGCCAGCAGCCTGGGGACAGTTACGAACACCGGGGAGCTGTTTTTT. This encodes CASSLGTVTNTGELFF.

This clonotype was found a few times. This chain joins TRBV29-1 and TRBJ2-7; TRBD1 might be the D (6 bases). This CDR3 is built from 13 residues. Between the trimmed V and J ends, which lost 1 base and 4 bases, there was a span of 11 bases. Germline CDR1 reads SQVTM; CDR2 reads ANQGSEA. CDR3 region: CSVEGDRPYEQYF. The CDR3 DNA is TGCAGCGTTGAAGGCGACAGGCCGTACGAGCAGTACTTC.

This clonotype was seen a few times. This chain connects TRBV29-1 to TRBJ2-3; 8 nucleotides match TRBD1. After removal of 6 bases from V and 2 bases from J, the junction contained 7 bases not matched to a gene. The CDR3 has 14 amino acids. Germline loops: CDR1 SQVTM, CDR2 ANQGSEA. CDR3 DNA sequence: TGCAGCGTACCTGGGACAGGTTACACAGATACGCAGTATTTT. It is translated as CSVPGTGYTDTQYF.

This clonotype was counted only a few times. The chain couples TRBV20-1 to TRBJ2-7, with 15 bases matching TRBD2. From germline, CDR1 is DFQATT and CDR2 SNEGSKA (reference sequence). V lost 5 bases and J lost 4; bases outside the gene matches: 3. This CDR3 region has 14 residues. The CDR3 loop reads CSALGLAGGYEQYF. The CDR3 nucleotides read TGCAGTGCTCTTGGACTAGCGGGGGGGTACGAGCAGTACTTC.

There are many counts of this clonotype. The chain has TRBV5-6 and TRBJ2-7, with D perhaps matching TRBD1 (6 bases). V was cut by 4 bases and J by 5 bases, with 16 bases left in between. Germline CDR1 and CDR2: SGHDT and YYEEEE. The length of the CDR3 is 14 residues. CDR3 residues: CASSANTGSHEQYF. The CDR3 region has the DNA TGTGCCAGCAGCGCTAATACAGGGAGCCACGAGCAGTACTTC.

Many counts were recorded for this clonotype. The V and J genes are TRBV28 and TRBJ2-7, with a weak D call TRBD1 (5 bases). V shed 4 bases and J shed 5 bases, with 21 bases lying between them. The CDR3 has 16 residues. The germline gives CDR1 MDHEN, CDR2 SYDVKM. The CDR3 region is CASSSIQGHLSDEQYF. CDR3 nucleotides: TGTGCCAGCAGTTCGATCCAAGGACACCTAAGCGACGAGCAGTACTTC.

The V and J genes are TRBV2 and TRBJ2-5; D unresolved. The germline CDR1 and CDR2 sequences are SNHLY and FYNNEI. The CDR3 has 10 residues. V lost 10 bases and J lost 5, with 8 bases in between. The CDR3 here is CAKSGETQYF. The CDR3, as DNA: TGTGCCAAGAGTGGGGAGACCCAGTACTTC.

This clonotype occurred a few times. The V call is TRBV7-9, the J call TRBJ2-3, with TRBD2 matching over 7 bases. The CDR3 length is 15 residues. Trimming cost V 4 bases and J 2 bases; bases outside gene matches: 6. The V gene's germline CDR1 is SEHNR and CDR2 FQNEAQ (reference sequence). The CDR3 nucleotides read TGTGCCAGCAGCTCCATTGGGACTAACACAGATACGCAGTATTTT. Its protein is CASSSIGTNTDTQYF.

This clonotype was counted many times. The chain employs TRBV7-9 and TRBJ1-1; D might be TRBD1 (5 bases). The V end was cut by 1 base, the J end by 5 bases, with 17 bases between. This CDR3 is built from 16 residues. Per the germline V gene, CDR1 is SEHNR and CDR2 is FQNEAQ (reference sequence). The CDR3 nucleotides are TGTGCCAGCAGCTTAGGGCCCGCGGGGCTGAGGACTGAAGCTTTCTTT. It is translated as CASSLGPAGLRTEAFF.

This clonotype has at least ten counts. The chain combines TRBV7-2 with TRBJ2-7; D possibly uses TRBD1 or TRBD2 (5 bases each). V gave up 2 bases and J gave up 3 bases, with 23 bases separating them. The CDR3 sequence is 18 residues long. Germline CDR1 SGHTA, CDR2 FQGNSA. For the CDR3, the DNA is TGTGCCAGCAGCTTAATCGATTCCACAGGAGGTCCGGACTACGAGCAGTACTTC. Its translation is CASSLIDSTGGPDYEQYF.

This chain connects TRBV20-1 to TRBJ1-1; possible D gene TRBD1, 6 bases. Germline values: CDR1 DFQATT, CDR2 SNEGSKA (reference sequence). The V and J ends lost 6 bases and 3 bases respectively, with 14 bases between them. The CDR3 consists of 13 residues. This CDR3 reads CSATRGIDTEAFF. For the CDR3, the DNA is TGCAGTGCGACCAGGGGTATTGACACTGAAGCTTTCTTT.